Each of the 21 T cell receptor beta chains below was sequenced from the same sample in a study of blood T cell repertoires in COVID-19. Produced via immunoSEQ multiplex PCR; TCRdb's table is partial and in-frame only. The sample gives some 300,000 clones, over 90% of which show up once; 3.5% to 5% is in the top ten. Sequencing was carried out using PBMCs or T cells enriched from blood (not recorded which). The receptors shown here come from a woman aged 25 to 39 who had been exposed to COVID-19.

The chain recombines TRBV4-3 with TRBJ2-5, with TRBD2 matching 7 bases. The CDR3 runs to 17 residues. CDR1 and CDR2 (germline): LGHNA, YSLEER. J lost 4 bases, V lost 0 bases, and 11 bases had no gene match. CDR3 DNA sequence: TGCGCCAGCAGCCAAGACCCCTACAGCGGGGTGGGAGAGACCCAGTACTTC. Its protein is CASSQDPYSGVGETQYF.

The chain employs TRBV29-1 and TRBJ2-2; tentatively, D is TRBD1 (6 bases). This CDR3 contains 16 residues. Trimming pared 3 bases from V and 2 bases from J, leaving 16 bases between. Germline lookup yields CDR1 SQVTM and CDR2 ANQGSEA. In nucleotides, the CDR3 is TGCAGCGTTGACCCGACAGGCACGAGCAACACCGGGGAGCTGTTTTTT. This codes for CSVDPTGTSNTGELFF.

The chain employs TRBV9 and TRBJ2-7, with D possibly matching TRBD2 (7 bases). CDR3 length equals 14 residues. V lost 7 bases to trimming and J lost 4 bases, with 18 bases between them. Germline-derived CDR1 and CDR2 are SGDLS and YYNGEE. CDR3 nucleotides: TGTGCCAGCGGACCGGGGGGCCCCCCTTACGAGCAGTACTTC. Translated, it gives CASGPGGPPYEQYF.

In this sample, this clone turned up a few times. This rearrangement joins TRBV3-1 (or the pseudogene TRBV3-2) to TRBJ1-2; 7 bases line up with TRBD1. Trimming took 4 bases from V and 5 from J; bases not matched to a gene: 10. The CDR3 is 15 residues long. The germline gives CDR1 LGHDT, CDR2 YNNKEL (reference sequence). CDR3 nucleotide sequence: TGTGCCAGCAGCCCATCGACCGGGACAGCGTATGGCTACACCTTC. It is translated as CASSPSTGTAYGYTF.

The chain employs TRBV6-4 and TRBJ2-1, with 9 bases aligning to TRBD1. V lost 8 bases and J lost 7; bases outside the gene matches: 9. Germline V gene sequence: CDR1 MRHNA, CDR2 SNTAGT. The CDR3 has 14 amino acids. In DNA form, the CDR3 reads TGTGCCAGCTATACAGGGGGCGGACGGAATGAGCAGTTCTTC. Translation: CASYTGGGRNEQFF.

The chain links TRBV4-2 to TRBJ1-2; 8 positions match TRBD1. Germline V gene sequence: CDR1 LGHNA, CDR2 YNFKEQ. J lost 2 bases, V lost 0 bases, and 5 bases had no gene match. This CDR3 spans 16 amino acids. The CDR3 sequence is CASSQERTGRNYGYTF. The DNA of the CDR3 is TGTGCCAGCAGCCAAGAACGGACAGGGAGAAACTATGGCTACACCTTC.

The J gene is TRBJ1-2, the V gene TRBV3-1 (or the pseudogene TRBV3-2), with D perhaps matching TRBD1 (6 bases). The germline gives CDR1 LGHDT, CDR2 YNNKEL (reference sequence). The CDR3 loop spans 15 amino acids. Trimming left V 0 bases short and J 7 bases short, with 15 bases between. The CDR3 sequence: CASSQDWHFRGGYTF. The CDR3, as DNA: TGTGCCAGCAGCCAAGATTGGCATTTCAGGGGTGGCTACACCTTC.

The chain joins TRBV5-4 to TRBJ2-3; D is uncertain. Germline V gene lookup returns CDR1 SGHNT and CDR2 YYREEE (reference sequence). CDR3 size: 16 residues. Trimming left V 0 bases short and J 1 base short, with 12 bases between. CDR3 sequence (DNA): TGTGCCAGCAGCTTGGGTCCTAGTATGGGCACAGATACGCAGTATTTT. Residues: CASSLGPSMGTDTQYF.

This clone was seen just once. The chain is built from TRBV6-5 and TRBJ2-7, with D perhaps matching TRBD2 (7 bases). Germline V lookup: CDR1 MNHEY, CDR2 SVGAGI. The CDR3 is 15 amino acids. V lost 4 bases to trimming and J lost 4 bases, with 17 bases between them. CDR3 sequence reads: CASSSTSGRGYEQYF. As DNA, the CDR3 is TGTGCCAGCAGTTCGACTTCGGGGAGGGGGTACGAGCAGTACTTC.

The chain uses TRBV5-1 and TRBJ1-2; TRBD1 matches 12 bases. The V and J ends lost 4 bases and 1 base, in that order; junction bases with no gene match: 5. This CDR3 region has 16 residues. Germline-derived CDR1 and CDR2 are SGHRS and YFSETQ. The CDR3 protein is CASSLGQGAFNYGYTF. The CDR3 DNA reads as TGCGCCAGCAGCCTGGGACAGGGGGCATTTAACTATGGCTACACCTTC.

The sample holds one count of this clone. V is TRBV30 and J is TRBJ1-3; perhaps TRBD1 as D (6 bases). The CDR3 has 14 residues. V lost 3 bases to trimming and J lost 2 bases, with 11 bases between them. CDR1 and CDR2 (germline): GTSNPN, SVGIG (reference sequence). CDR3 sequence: CAWSKQGTGNTIYF. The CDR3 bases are TGTGCCTGGAGCAAACAGGGTACTGGAAACACCATATATTTT.

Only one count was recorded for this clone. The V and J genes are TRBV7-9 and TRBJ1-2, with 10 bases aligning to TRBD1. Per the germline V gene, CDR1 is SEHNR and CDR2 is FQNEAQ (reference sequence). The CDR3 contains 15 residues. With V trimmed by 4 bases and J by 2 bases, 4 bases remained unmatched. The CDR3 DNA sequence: TGTGCCAGCAGCTCCCGGGACAGGGGAAACTATGGCTACACCTTC. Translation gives CASSSRDRGNYGYTF.

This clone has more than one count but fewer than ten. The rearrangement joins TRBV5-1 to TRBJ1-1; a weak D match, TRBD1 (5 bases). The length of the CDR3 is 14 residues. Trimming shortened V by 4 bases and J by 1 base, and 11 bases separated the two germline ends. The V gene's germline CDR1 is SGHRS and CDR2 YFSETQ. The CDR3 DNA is TGCGCCAGCAGCCGACGGGGGACGAACACTGAAGCTTTCTTT. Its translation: CASSRRGTNTEAFF.

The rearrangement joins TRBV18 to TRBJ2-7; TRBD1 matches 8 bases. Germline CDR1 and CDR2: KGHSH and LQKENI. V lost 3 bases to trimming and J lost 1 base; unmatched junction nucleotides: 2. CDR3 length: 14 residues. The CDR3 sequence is CASSPGQGSYEQYF. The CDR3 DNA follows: TGTGCCAGCTCACCCGGACAGGGATCCTACGAGCAGTACTTC.

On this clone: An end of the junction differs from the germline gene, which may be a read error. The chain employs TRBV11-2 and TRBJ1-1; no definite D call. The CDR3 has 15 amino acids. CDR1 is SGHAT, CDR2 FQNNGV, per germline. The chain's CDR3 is CASSLDRSLRTEAFF. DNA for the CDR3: TGTGCCAGCAGCCTAGATAGGTCCTTGAGGACTGAAGCTTTCTTT. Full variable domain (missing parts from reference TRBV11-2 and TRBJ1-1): EAGVAQSPRYKIIEKRQSVAFWCNPISGHATLYWYQQILGQGPKLLIQFQNNGVVDDSQLPKDRFSAERLKGVDSTLKIQPAKLEDSAVYLCASSLDRSLRTEAFFGQGTRLTVV.

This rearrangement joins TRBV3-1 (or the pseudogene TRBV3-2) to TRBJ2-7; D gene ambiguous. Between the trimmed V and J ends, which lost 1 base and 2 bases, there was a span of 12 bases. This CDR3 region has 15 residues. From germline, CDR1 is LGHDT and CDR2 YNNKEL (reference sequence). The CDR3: CASSQVSSPAYEQYF. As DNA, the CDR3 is TGTGCCAGCAGCCAAGTGTCGAGTCCCGCCTACGAGCAGTACTTC.

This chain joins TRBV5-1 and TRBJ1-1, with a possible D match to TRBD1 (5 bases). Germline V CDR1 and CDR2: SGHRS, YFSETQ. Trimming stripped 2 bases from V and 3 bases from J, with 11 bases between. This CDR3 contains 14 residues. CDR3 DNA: TGCGCCAGCAGCTTCCGGGGGTTTGACACTGAAGCTTTCTTT. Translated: CASSFRGFDTEAFF.

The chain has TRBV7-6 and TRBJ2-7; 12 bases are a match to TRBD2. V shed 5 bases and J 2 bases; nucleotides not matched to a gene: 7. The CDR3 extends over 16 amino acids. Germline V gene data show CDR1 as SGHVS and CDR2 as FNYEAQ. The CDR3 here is CASSLLWTSGAYEQYF. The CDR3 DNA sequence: TGTGCCAGCAGCCTGTTGTGGACTAGCGGGGCCTACGAGCAGTACTTC.

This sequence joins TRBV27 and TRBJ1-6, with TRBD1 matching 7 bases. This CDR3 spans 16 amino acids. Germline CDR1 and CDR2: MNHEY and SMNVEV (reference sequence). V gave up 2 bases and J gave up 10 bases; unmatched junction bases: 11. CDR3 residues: CASSLRGKEGASPLHF. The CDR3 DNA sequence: TGTGCCAGCAGTTTAAGGGGGAAGGAGGGGGCATCACCCCTCCACTTT.

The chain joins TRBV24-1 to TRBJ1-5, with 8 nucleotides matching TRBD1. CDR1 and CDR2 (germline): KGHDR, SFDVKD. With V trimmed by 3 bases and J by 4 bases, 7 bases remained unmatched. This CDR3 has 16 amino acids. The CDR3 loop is CATSDQGQETNQPQHF. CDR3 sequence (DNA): TGTGCCACCAGTGATCAGGGACAGGAGACAAATCAGCCCCAGCATTTT.

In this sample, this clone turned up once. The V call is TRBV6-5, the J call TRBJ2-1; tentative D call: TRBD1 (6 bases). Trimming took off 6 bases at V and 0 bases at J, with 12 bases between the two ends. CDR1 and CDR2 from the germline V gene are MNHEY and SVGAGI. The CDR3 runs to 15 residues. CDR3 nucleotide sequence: TGTGCCAGCAGGTCCTACAGGGACTCCTACAATGAGCAGTTCTTC. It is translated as CASRSYRDSYNEQFF.